Following are 16 T cell receptor beta chains from one sample sequenced in a study of technical replicates of blood from several donors. The repertoire was sequenced with immunoSEQ multiplex PCR; TCRdb's copy has only in-frame clones and lacks some. The sample records roughly 70,000 clones, approximately 94% being singletons. Sequencing was performed on T cells isolated from PBMCs. The receptors shown here come from a human donor in good health.

This CDR3 is CASSPPGLYEKLFF. CDR3 coding DNA: TGTGCCAGCTCACCCCCGGGACTGTACGAAAAACTGTTTTTT. The V and J genes are TRBV18 and TRBJ1-4, with D perhaps TRBD1 (5 bases). Trimming stripped 3 bases from V and 8 bases from J, with 13 bases between. The CDR3 runs 14 residues. From germline, CDR1 is KGHSH and CDR2 LQKENI.

This clone showed up just a few times. The V gene is TRBV6-6, the J gene TRBJ1-2; 8 nucleotides match TRBD1. This CDR3 comprises 14 residues. CDR1 and CDR2 (germline): MNHNY, SVGAGI (reference sequence). After removal of 6 bases from V and 5 bases from J, the junction contained 8 bases not matched to a gene. As DNA, the CDR3 is TGTGCCAGCAGACCAGGGGGCTGGGGGTATGGCTACACCTTC. It encodes CASRPGGWGYGYTF.

This chain joins TRBV28 and TRBJ2-6; D is perhaps TRBD1 (8 bases). Germline CDR1 MDHEN, CDR2 SYDVKM. This CDR3 comprises 17 residues. Trimming pared 1 base from V and 4 bases from J, leaving 14 bases between. The CDR3 DNA follows: TGTGCCAGCAGTTTATTCACAGGGGGGGCGGGGGCCAACGTCCTGACTTTC. Protein: CASSLFTGGAGANVLTF.

This rearrangement joins TRBV27 to TRBJ2-7; tentatively, D is TRBD2 (5 bases). Germline CDR1 reads MNHEY; CDR2 reads SMNVEV (reference sequence). V lost 0 bases to trimming and J lost 5 bases, with 8 bases between them. CDR3 size: 13 residues. CDR3 DNA: TGTGCCAGCAGTTTATCGAGGGCAGACGAGCAGTACTTC. Translation: CASSLSRADEQYF.

V and J are TRBV7-9 and TRBJ2-7; D possibly corresponds to TRBD1 (6 bases). Germline V gene lookup returns CDR1 SEHNR and CDR2 FQNEAQ (reference sequence). There are 15 residues in the CDR3. Trimming took off 1 base at V and 5 bases at J, with 15 bases between the two ends. This CDR3 is CASSLGDTEFDEQYF. The CDR3 DNA is TGTGCCAGCAGCTTAGGGGACACAGAGTTCGACGAGCAGTACTTC.

V is TRBV4-3 and J is TRBJ1-1; D possibly corresponds to TRBD1 (5 bases). The CDR3 spans 12 residues. Germline CDR1 and CDR2: LGHNA and YSLEER. Between the trimmed V and J ends, which lost 4 bases and 5 bases, there was a span of 8 bases. CDR3 protein: CASSLQGTEAFF. CDR3 coding DNA: TGCGCCAGCAGCCTCCAGGGAACTGAAGCTTTCTTT.

Here the CDR3 reads CAISESSGTYEQYF. The CDR3 nucleotides read TGTGCCATCAGTGAGTCGTCAGGGACCTACGAGCAGTACTTC. The chain carries TRBV10-3 and TRBJ2-7; D may be TRBD1 (5 bases). The CDR3 contains 14 residues. Trimming removed 0 bases at V and 2 bases at J, with 8 bases between. Germline V CDR1 and CDR2: ENHRY, SYGVKD.

The chain combines TRBV6-5 with TRBJ2-7; TRBD2 agrees at 7 bases. Germline V lookup: CDR1 MNHEY, CDR2 SVGAGI. V dropped 5 bases and J dropped 4; count of bases not matched to a gene: 8. The CDR3 length is 14 residues. The CDR3 DNA sequence: TGTGCCAGCAGTGCGGGACTACCTGATTACGAGCAGTACTTC. Translation: CASSAGLPDYEQYF.

V is TRBV27 and J is TRBJ2-3, with 7 bases lining up with TRBD2. CDR1 is MNHEY, CDR2 SMNVEV, per germline (reference sequence). Losses at the gene ends were 4 bases for V and 1 base for J; bases not matched to a gene: 8. CDR3 size: 16 residues. CDR3: CASSSRAAGGTDTQYF. CDR3 DNA sequence: TGTGCCAGCAGTTCCCGGGCGGCGGGAGGCACAGATACGCAGTATTTT.

This rearrangement joins TRBV4-3 to TRBJ1-2; D uncertain. V was pared by 3 bases and J by 2 bases, with 10 bases between. The CDR3 contains 14 residues. The germline gives CDR1 LGHNA, CDR2 YSLEER. CDR3 DNA: TGCGCCAGCAGCCACTGGACGGGGAACTATGGCTACACCTTC. It encodes CASSHWTGNYGYTF.

The chain links TRBV15 to TRBJ1-1; D gene unclear. The CDR3 extends over 13 amino acids. V lost 1 base to trimming and J lost 0 bases, with 3 bases between them. In germline, CDR1 is LNHNV, CDR2 YYDKDF (reference sequence). The CDR3 DNA reads TGTGCCACCAGCAGAGTAGTGAACACTGAAGCTTTCTTT. It yields the protein CATSRVVNTEAFF.

V gene TRBV5-5 combines with J gene TRBJ2-1; 7 nucleotides match TRBD2. This CDR3 has 18 residues. V lost 3 bases, J lost 4 bases, and 16 bases stayed unmatched. Germline CDR1 SGHKS, CDR2 YYEKEE (reference sequence). The CDR3: CASSWGRGLRINYNEQFF. CDR3 nucleotide sequence: TGTGCCAGCAGCTGGGGGAGGGGACTACGGATAAATTACAATGAGCAGTTCTTC.

The V and J genes are TRBV5-6 and TRBJ1-1; TRBD1 matches 9 bases. In germline, CDR1 is SGHDT, CDR2 YYEEEE. The length of the CDR3 is 18 residues. Trimming at V came to 0 bases and at J to 6 bases, leaving 15 bases not matched to a gene. The CDR3 DNA reads TGTGCCAGCAGCTTGGGGACCGACTGGACAGGGGTCGGCGCTGAAGCTTTCTTT. Translated: CASSLGTDWTGVGAEAFF.

The rearrangement uses TRBV5-6 and TRBJ1-5; 8 bases map to TRBD1. The J segment lost 4 bases and the V segment lost 1 base, leaving 10 bases of the junction unmatched. The length of the CDR3 is 17 residues. Looked up from germline, CDR1 is SGHDT and CDR2 is YYEEEE. The CDR3 sequence is CASSLRYRGGINQPQHF. The CDR3 bases are TGTGCCAGCAGCTTGAGATACAGGGGGGGTATAAATCAGCCCCAGCATTTT.

The rearrangement joins TRBV28 to TRBJ1-5; D ambiguous. V dropped 3 bases and J dropped 9 bases, with 3 bases sitting between them. The germline gives CDR1 MDHEN, CDR2 SYDVKM. The CDR3 runs to 10 residues. The CDR3 nucleotides are TGTGCCAGCAGTTTGCGGCCCCAGCATTTT. Its protein is CASSLRPQHF.

The V call is TRBV28, the J call TRBJ2-7, with 8 nucleotides matching TRBD1. Trimming at V came to 1 base and at J to 3 bases, leaving 5 bases not matched to a gene. The CDR3 extends over 15 amino acids. In germline, CDR1 is MDHEN, CDR2 SYDVKM. In nucleotides, the CDR3 is TGTGCCAGCAGTTTATTCGGGACAGGCCTCTACGAGCAGTACTTC. This codes for CASSLFGTGLYEQYF.